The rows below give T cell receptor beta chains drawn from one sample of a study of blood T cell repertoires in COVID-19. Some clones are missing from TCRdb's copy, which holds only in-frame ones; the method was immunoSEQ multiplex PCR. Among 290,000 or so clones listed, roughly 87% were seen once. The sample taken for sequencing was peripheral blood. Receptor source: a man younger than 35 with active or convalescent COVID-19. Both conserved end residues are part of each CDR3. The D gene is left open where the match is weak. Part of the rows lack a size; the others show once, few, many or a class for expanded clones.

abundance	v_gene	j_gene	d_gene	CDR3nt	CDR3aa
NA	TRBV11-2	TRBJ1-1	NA	TGTGCCAGCAGCTTAGACAGGGGACAGAACACTGAAGCTTTCTTT	CASSLDRGQNTEAFF
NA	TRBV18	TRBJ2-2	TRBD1	TGTGCCAGTACAGGGGGTACCACCGGGGAGCTGTTTTTT	CASTGGTTGELFF
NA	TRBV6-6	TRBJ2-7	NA	TGTGCCAGCAGTGACAGACAGACGAACTCCTACGAGCAGTACTTC	CASSDRQTNSYEQYF
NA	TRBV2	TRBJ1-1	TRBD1	TGTGCCAGCAGTGATTCGGGACAGGCGCAAACTAAAGCTTTCTTT	CASSDSGQAQTKAFF
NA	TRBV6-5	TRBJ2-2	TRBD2	TGTGCCACGAGGGAGGCGGGAGCTAGGGAGCTGTTTTTT	CATREAGARELFF
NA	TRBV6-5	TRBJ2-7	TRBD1	TGTGCCAGCACGGCAGGGGGCGTTTACGAGCAGTACTTC	CASTAGGVYEQYF
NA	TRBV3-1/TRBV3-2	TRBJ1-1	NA	TGTGCCAGCAGCCTTACACGGGGTACTGAAGCTTTCTTT	CASSLTRGTEAFF
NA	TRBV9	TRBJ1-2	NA	TGTGCCAGCAGCGTAGGTCCAGGGGTTGATGGCTACACCTTC	CASSVGPGVDGYTF
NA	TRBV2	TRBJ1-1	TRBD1	TGTGCCAGTCGGACAGGGACAACTGAAGCTTTCTTT	CASRTGTTEAFF
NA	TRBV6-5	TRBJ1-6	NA	TGTGCCAGCAGGACCGGACAGAGGAATTCACCCCTCCACTTT	CASRTGQRNSPLHF
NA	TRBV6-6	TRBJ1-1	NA	TGTGCCAGCAGCCGCTCGCCAGGGACTGAAGCTTTCTTT	CASSRSPGTEAFF
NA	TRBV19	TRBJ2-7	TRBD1	TGTGCCAGTAGTAGACAGGGAAACGGTGAGCAGTACTTC	CASSRQGNGEQYF
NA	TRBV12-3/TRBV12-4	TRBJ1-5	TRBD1	TGTGCCAGCAGTTCTGACAGGGTTCAGCCCCAGCATTTT	CASSSDRVQPQHF
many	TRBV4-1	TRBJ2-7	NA	TGCGCCAGCAGCCAAGGGACAGATAGCTCCTACGAGCAGTACTTC	CASSQGTDSSYEQYF
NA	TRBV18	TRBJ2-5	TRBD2	TGTGCCAGCTCACCTAGCGGGGACCAAGAGACCCAGTACTTC	CASSPSGDQETQYF
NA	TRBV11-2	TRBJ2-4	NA	TGTGCCAGCAGCTTAGCCCCAGCGGGCGGGGAAGCCAAAAACAATCAGTACTTC	CASSLAPAGGEAKNNQYF
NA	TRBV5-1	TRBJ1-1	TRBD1	TGCGCCAGCAGCCCCGACAGGGTGGCCACTGAAGCTTTCTTT	CASSPDRVATEAFF
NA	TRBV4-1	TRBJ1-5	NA	TGCGCCAGCAGACTAAGGCAGGGGAGCAATCAGCCCCAGCATTTT	CASRLRQGSNQPQHF
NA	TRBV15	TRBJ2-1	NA	TGTGCCACCAGCAGAGATCCCCCCCCGGGATTCGACAATGAGCAGTTCTTC	CATSRDPPPGFDNEQFF
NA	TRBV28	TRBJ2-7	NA	TGTGCCAGCAGCCGGCGGGATAGGTCCTACGAGCAGTACTTC	CASSRRDRSYEQYF
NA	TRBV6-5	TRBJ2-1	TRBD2	TGTGCCAGCAGTTATTCGGGGGGGCCGGGAAATGAGCAGTTCTTC	CASSYSGGPGNEQFF
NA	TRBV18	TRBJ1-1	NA	TGTGCCAGCTCACCATCAGGGCGAACTGAAGCTTTCTTT	CASSPSGRTEAFF
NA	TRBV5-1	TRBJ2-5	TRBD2	TGCGCCAGCAGCTTGGGTGGACTAGCGGATGAGACCCAGTACTTC	CASSLGGLADETQYF
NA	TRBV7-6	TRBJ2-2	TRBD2	TGTGCCAGCAGCCGGGGGGCTAGCGGGGCCGGGGAGCTGTTTTTT	CASSRGASGAGELFF
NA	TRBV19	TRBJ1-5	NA	TGTGCCAGTAGAGGACGGGAAAATCAGCCCCAGCATTTT	CASRGRENQPQHF
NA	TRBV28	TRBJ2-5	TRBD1	TGTGCCAGCAGACACCTCCGGGACAGGCAAGAGACCCAGTACTTC	CASRHLRDRQETQYF
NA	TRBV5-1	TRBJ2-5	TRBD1	TGCGCCAGCAGCCCCGGGACAGCGCAAGAGACCCAGTACTTC	CASSPGTAQETQYF
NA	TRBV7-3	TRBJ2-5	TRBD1	TGTGCCAGCAGCAGGGGGCCTGGATTGGCCCAGTACTTC	CASSRGPGLAQYF
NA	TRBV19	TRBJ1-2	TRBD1	TGTGCCAGTAGTATAGCGGGGACAGTAACTAACTATGGCTACACCTTC	CASSIAGTVTNYGYTF
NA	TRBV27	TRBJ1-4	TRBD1	TGTGCCAGCAGTCCCCACCTGACAGGGGGCCAGGGTGGAGAAAAACTGTTTTTT	CASSPHLTGGQGGEKLFF
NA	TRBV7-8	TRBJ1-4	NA	TGTGCCAGCAGCTTAGCGCCCAGGGATAGTGAAAAACTGTTTTTT	CASSLAPRDSEKLFF
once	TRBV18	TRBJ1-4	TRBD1	TGTGCCAGCTCTCGACAGGGGGGGAATGAAAAACTGTTTTTT	CASSRQGGNEKLFF
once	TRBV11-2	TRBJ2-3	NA	TGTGCCAGCAGCTTAGATCTAGCTAGGGCAGATACGCAGTATTTT	CASSLDLARADTQYF
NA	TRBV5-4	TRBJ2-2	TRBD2	TGTGCCAGCAGCTCTAGCGGGAGGGCCGGGAACACCGGGGAGCTGTTTTTT	CASSSSGRAGNTGELFF
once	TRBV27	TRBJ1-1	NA	TGTGCCAGCAGTCCCAACAGGGTGTATACTGAAGCTTTCTTT	CASSPNRVYTEAFF
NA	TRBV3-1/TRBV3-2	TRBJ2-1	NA	TGTGCCAGCAGCTTCCCTCGGCGGGCCTACAATGAGCAGTTCTTC	CASSFPRRAYNEQFF
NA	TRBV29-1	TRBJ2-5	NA	TGCAGCGTTGAGCACTATCAAGAGACCCAGTACTTC	CSVEHYQETQYF
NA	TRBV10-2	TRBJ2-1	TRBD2	TGCGCCAGCAGTGACTTGGGACTAGCGTCCTACAATGAGCAGTTCTTC	CASSDLGLASYNEQFF
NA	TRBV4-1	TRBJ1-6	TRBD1	TGCGCCAGCAGCCGGATGGGACAGGGCCACGAAGGACCCCTCCACTTT	CASSRMGQGHEGPLHF
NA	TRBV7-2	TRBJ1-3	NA	TGTGCCAGCAGCTTAGTGAGGGGGATTGCCAGGCCTGGAAACACCATATATTTT	CASSLVRGIARPGNTIYF
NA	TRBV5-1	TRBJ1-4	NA	TGCGCCAGCAGCTTGGGGCAGGCAACTAATGAAAAACTGTTTTTT	CASSLGQATNEKLFF
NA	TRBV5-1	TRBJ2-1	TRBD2	TGCGCCAGCAGCTCGGGGACTAGCGGGAATAGTGTCAATGAGCAGTTCTTC	CASSSGTSGNSVNEQFF
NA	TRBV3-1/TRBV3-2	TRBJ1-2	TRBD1	TGTGCCAGCAGCCACGGACAGGGACACTATGGCTACACCTTC	CASSHGQGHYGYTF
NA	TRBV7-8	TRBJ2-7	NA	TGTGCCAGCAGCAACCTCATCCCACAGAGCTCCTACGAGCAGTACTTC	CASSNLIPQSSYEQYF
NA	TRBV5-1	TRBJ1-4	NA	TGCGCCAGCAGCCCCAGGGTGACTAATGAAAAACTGTTTTTT	CASSPRVTNEKLFF
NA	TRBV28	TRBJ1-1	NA	TGTGCCAGCAGTTTACCCGGGTCAGGGGAGGGCACTGAAGCTTTCTTT	CASSLPGSGEGTEAFF